Below, 28 T cell receptor beta chains from the same sample are listed, as sequenced in a study of T cell responses to AZD1222 COVID-19 vaccine. TCRdb keeps only in-frame clones here, not all; method: immunoSEQ multiplex PCR. Of some 86,000 clones listed, approximately 91% were seen once; the top ten hold roughly 7.2%. The sequenced sample was peripheral blood, obtained 28 days after the second AZD1222 dose. Receptor source: an adult who received the AZD1222 COVID-19 vaccine.

V usage is TRBV6-5 and J usage is TRBJ1-1; possibly TRBD1 for D (6 bases). The CDR3 is made up of 14 amino acids. Deletions cut 6 bases from V and 6 bases from J, with 17 bases between. The germline CDR1 and CDR2 sequences are MNHEY and SVGAGI. The CDR3 region is CASSATEAGAEAFF. The CDR3 DNA follows: TGTGCCAGCAGCGCCACCGAGGCAGGGGCTGAAGCTTTCTTT.

This clone was observed a handful of times. The rearrangement joins TRBV7-9 to TRBJ1-2; tentative D call: TRBD1 (5 bases). Per the germline V gene, CDR1 is SEHNR and CDR2 is FQNEAQ (reference sequence). Trimming took off 5 bases at V and 8 bases at J, with 18 bases between the two ends. The CDR3 covers 14 residues. CDR3 loop: CASSPILTGVGYTF. CDR3 in DNA: TGTGCCAGCAGCCCAATTTTGACGGGGGTCGGCTACACCTTC.

The J gene is TRBJ1-5, the V gene TRBV6-5, with a possible D match to TRBD1 (5 bases). The CDR3 spans 15 residues. V lost 0 bases, J lost 2 bases, and 8 bases lay in between. The germline gives CDR1 MNHEY, CDR2 SVGAGI. CDR3 protein: CASSYSQAGNQPQHF. The CDR3 nucleotides are TGTGCCAGCAGTTACTCACAGGCCGGCAATCAGCCCCAGCATTTT.

This clone turned up a few times. The rearrangement joins TRBV24-1 to TRBJ2-1, with D uncertain. Between the trimmed V and J ends, which lost 7 bases and 5 bases, there was a span of 11 bases. This CDR3 is 13 amino acids long. Germline loops: CDR1 KGHDR, CDR2 SFDVKD. The CDR3: CATRPRLDNEQFF. CDR3 nucleotide sequence: TGTGCCACCAGACCTCGGCTCGACAATGAGCAGTTCTTC.

The genes are TRBV6-1 and TRBJ2-2; weak D call: TRBD2 (5 bases). Trimming removed 2 bases at V and 0 bases at J, with 10 bases between. The CDR3 consists of 16 residues. Germline V gene data show CDR1 as MNHNS and CDR2 as SASEGT. This CDR3 is CASSELRGPNTGELFF. DNA of the CDR3: TGTGCCAGCAGTGAACTCCGGGGTCCGAACACCGGGGAGCTGTTTTTT.

This rearrangement joins TRBV6-5 to TRBJ1-4; D not certain. Germline CDR1 is MNHEY and CDR2 is SVGAGI. The CDR3 length is 13 residues. V was cut by 2 bases and J by 4 bases, with 5 bases left in between. As DNA, the CDR3 is TGTGCCAGCAGTTACGGGGTTAATGAAAAACTGTTTTTT. It codes for CASSYGVNEKLFF.

This chain uses TRBV15 with TRBJ1-6; maybe TRBD1 (6 bases). In germline, CDR1 is LNHNV, CDR2 YYDKDF (reference sequence). CDR3 length: 16 residues. The V end was cut by 3 bases, the J end by 7 bases, with 16 bases between. The CDR3: CATSRGAAGANSPLHF. The CDR3 coding sequence is TGTGCCACCAGCAGGGGGGCCGCTGGGGCAAATTCACCCCTCCACTTT.

The rearrangement uses TRBV29-1 and TRBJ1-6; 10 nucleotides align to TRBD1. V was pared by 6 bases and J by 5 bases, with 1 base of the junction left unmatched. From germline, CDR1 is SQVTM and CDR2 ANQGSEA. The CDR3 has 13 residues. The CDR3 here is CSVGTGDNSPLHF. CDR3 nucleotide sequence: TGCAGCGTCGGGACAGGGGATAATTCACCCCTCCACTTT.

The chain employs TRBV2 and TRBJ2-3; D is unresolved. The germline CDR1 and CDR2 sequences are SNHLY and FYNNEI. V lost 8 bases and J 0 bases, leaving 9 bases between the germline ends. The CDR3 loop spans 13 amino acids. The CDR3 is CASASESTDTQYF. The CDR3 nucleotides are TGTGCCAGCGCCAGCGAGAGCACAGATACGCAGTATTTT.

This rearrangement joins TRBV7-8 to TRBJ2-1; D gene ambiguous. The V gene lost 1 base and the J gene lost 15 bases, with 16 bases spanning the gap. The CDR3 extends over 13 amino acids. Germline loops: CDR1 SGHVS, CDR2 FQNEAQ. The CDR3 DNA reads TGTGCCAGCAGCTTAGGGGCTAGAACCCGGCTGTTCTTC. Translating it yields CASSLGARTRLFF.

This sequence joins TRBV7-8 and TRBJ1-4; maybe TRBD1 (6 bases). Trimming took 3 bases from V and 8 from J, leaving 19 bases between them. This CDR3 is 16 amino acids long. Germline V lookup: CDR1 SGHVS, CDR2 FQNEAQ. The CDR3 region is CASSFHPRGFGEKLFF. DNA of the CDR3: TGTGCCAGCAGCTTCCACCCCAGGGGTTTCGGGGAAAAACTGTTTTTT.

The chain joins TRBV10-3 to TRBJ1-2, with a tentative D call TRBD1 (5 bases). The V end was cut by 4 bases, the J end by 0 bases, with 15 bases between. CDR1 ENHRY and CDR2 SYGVKD come from the germline V gene. The CDR3 has 16 amino acids. The CDR3 is CAISARVGRANYGYTF. As DNA, the CDR3 is TGTGCCATCAGTGCACGGGTGGGCAGGGCTAACTATGGCTACACCTTC.

This rearrangement joins TRBV7-2 to TRBJ2-7, with no clear D. Trimming removed 1 base at V and 4 bases at J, with 8 bases between. The CDR3 runs 13 residues. Germline lookup yields CDR1 SGHTA and CDR2 FQGNSA. The CDR3 region has the DNA TGTGCCAGCAGCTTAGAACAGTTTTACGAGCAGTACTTC. It codes for CASSLEQFYEQYF. Full variable domain (missing parts from reference TRBV7-2 and TRBJ2-7): GAGVSQSPSNKVTEKGKDVELRCDPISGHTALYWYRQSLGQGLEFLIYFQGNSAPDKSGLPSDRFSAERTGGSVSTLTIQRTQQEDSAVYLCASSLEQFYEQYFGPGTRLTVT.

V usage is TRBV5-1 and J usage is TRBJ2-1; 8 positions agree with TRBD2. This CDR3 has 15 amino acids. The V gene end was trimmed by 5 bases and the J gene end by 3 bases; junction bases not matched to a gene: 7. The germline CDR1 and CDR2 sequences are SGHRS and YFSETQ. The DNA of the CDR3 is TGCGCCAGCAGTACAACTAGCGGAGTCTACAATGAGCAGTTCTTC. Residues: CASSTTSGVYNEQFF.

This clone showed up just once. V and J are TRBV4-2 and TRBJ1-4; D perhaps matches TRBD1 (5 bases). This CDR3 has 18 residues. Germline V gene lookup returns CDR1 LGHNA and CDR2 YNFKEQ. Trimming took off 4 bases at V and 7 bases at J, with 25 bases between the two ends. This chain's CDR3 is CASSLRPSGRGAGEKLFF. The DNA of the CDR3 is TGTGCCAGCAGCCTTCGGCCAAGTGGAAGAGGGGCAGGTGAAAAACTGTTTTTT.

The chain employs TRBV4-1 and TRBJ2-7; maybe TRBD1 (6 bases). V lost 0 bases to trimming and J lost 3 bases, with 9 bases between them. CDR1 MGHRA and CDR2 YSYEKL come from the germline V gene. The CDR3 covers 14 residues. The CDR3 region has the DNA TGCGCCAGCAGCCAAGAGGGGACAAGCTACGAGCAGTACTTC. It specifies CASSQEGTSYEQYF.

The gene calls are TRBV28 and TRBJ2-7; no clear D. The V gene lost 5 bases and the J gene lost 7 bases, with 9 bases spanning the gap. CDR3 length: 11 residues. Germline CDR1 reads MDHEN; CDR2 reads SYDVKM. This CDR3 reads CASSLPWEQYF. The CDR3 DNA reads TGTGCCAGCAGTCTCCCTTGGGAGCAGTACTTC.

This chain joins TRBV28 and TRBJ2-4, with 11 bases fitting TRBD2. With 6 bases clipped from V and 6 bases from J, the junction kept 16 bases outside the gene matches. This CDR3 is built from 18 residues. The V gene's germline CDR1 is MDHEN and CDR2 SYDVKM. CDR3 region: CASSAPGTSGRLLNIQYF. CDR3 in DNA: TGTGCCAGCAGCGCCCCTGGAACTAGCGGGAGACTCTTAAACATTCAGTACTTC.

The CDR3 protein is CASSPPPRTDTQYF. Here the CDR3 DNA reads TGTGCCAGCTCACCTCCCCCCCGCACAGATACGCAGTATTTT. The chain uses TRBV18 and TRBJ2-3, with D hard to call. Germline-derived CDR1 and CDR2 are KGHSH and LQKENI. The CDR3 length is 14 residues. With 3 bases removed from V and 1 base from J, the gap between germline ends came to 8 bases.

The sample holds a few counts of this clone. The chain links TRBV7-8 to TRBJ1-1, with D unclear. Germline assignment: CDR1 SGHVS and CDR2 FQNEAQ. The CDR3 runs 15 residues. With 5 bases removed from V and 4 bases from J, the gap between germline ends came to 17 bases. Written as DNA, the CDR3 is TGTGCCAGCAGCCCAAACGGCGGGTCCGGCACTGAAGCTTTCTTT. It is translated as CASSPNGGSGTEAFF.

The rearrangement joins TRBV30 to TRBJ2-1, with TRBD1 as a possible D gene (6 bases). In germline, CDR1 is GTSNPN, CDR2 SVGIG (reference sequence). The CDR3 totals 15 residues. Trimming stripped 4 bases from V and 10 bases from J, with 23 bases between. This CDR3 reads CAWNVRGLPRVEQFF. CDR3 in DNA: TGTGCCTGGAATGTCAGGGGCCTCCCCCGCGTGGAGCAGTTCTTC.

The chain employs TRBV3-1 (or the pseudogene TRBV3-2) and TRBJ2-7; 7 positions match TRBD1. The junction had 13 bases not matched to a gene; V was cut back by 4 bases and J by 7 bases. CDR1 and CDR2 (germline): LGHDT, YNNKEL (reference sequence). This CDR3 region has 15 residues. Here the CDR3 DNA reads TGTGCCAGCAGCCGAACAGGGGCCCCCCGTGGGGAGCAGTACTTC. Translated, it gives CASSRTGAPRGEQYF.

The V call is TRBV5-4, the J call TRBJ1-2; 8 bases match TRBD1. CDR3 length equals 15 residues. The germline V gene encodes CDR1 SGHNT and CDR2 YYREEE (reference sequence). V lost 4 bases to trimming and J lost 0 bases; unmatched junction nucleotides: 5. The CDR3: CASSGQGDANYGYTF. CDR3 bases: TGTGCCAGCAGCGGACAGGGCGACGCTAACTATGGCTACACCTTC.

This clone appeared a single time. V gene TRBV6-5 combines with J gene TRBJ2-1; 8 nucleotides line up with TRBD1. Germline V gene sequence: CDR1 MNHEY, CDR2 SVGAGI. V lost 6 bases and J lost 2; bases outside the gene matches: 6. The length of the CDR3 is 15 residues. CDR3 loop: CASSIYRGTYNEQFF. The CDR3 DNA sequence: TGTGCCAGCAGCATTTACAGGGGGACCTACAATGAGCAGTTCTTC.

This chain connects TRBV4-1 to TRBJ2-1; maybe TRBD2 (6 bases). CDR1 MGHRA and CDR2 YSYEKL come from the germline V gene. V was pared by 3 bases and J by 7 bases, with 19 bases between. This CDR3 region has 16 residues. The CDR3 DNA follows: TGCGCCAGCAGCCAGCCCCGGGACTTCCCTTTGAATGAGCAGTTCTTC. Encoded protein: CASSQPRDFPLNEQFF.

V and J are TRBV3-1 (or the pseudogene TRBV3-2) and TRBJ1-1; D might be TRBD1 (5 bases). The CDR3 loop spans 13 amino acids. The germline V gene encodes CDR1 LGHDT and CDR2 YNNKEL (reference sequence). V lost 4 bases and J 7 bases, leaving 13 bases between the germline ends. The CDR3 here is CASSRGGGIEAFF. Written as DNA, the CDR3 is TGTGCCAGCAGCCGGGGTGGGGGAATTGAAGCTTTCTTT.

The chain recombines TRBV3-1 (or the pseudogene TRBV3-2) with TRBJ1-1; D perhaps matches TRBD1 (5 bases). V shed 3 bases and J shed 3 bases, with 14 bases lying between them. This CDR3 contains 15 residues. CDR1 is LGHDT and CDR2 is YNNKEL in the germline V gene (reference sequence). In nucleotides, the CDR3 is TGTGCCAGCAGCCACCTCAATAGACAGTACACTGAAGCTTTCTTT. Translating it yields CASSHLNRQYTEAFF.

The chain employs TRBV6-5 and TRBJ1-1, with a weak D call TRBD1 (5 bases). CDR1 is MNHEY, CDR2 SVGAGI, per germline. This CDR3 comprises 14 residues. The V end was cut by 3 bases, the J end by 3 bases, with 11 bases between. This CDR3 reads CASSYQGGHTEAFF. For the CDR3, the DNA is TGTGCCAGCAGTTATCAGGGAGGGCACACTGAAGCTTTCTTT.